The clone carrying this TCR beta chain was counted ten times or more. Its antigen is not identified. This sample was taken from a study of T-cell reconstitution after alpha-beta-depleted transplantation in children. Study-level points and caveats: Fresh T-cell production supplied most of the T-cell counts and diversity seen one year after transplant. TCRbeta diversity was high at day 60 in some patients (a result of surviving recipient T cells and thymic progenitors). Reportedly, roughly two months post-transplant, alpha-beta T cells arose from several hundred expanded graft clones.

Unique molecular identifiers tagged the TCRbeta library. TCRdb used MiXCR to reprocess the PCR reads, holding one entry per CDR3 protein. This table has 200,000 or so distinct CDR3 sequences, 5.5% to 7% appearing once. V dropped 3 bases and J dropped 1 base, with 10 bases sitting between them. CDR1 and CDR2 (germline): SGDLS, YYNGEE. The CDR3 is 14 amino acids. The TCR sequence derives from a girl less than two years old with combined immunodeficiency, due to receive a stem cell transplant. This rearrangement joins TRBV9 to TRBJ2-5; D is ambiguous. The specimen was PBMCs, collected before TCRalphabeta/CD19-depleted stem cell transplant. This CDR3 is CASSADTFQETQYF. CDR3 nucleotides: TGTGCCAGCAGCGCCGACACCTTCCAAGAGACCCAGTACTTC.